The 29 T cell receptor beta chains in this list originate from one sample, sequenced in a study of graft-versus-host responses after intestinal transplantation (dated by TCRdb to about 2021). The library was built by means of the immunoSEQ multiplex PCR assay. TCRdb limited this immuneACCESS table to in-frame rearrangements with V and J called. A share of clones is missing; checked studies link under half to unresolved V genes, and the rest is unexplained. The table for this sample lists about 98,000 clones; around 86% of them were counted only once. Of the sample, under 1.5% is held by the ten largest clones. Sequencing used PBMCs, obtained 255 days after intestinal transplant. These receptors were taken from a human patient who received an intestinal transplant, so some T cells may come from the graft donor.

The chain uses TRBV9 and TRBJ2-1; 11 positions agree with TRBD2. Germline CDR1 and CDR2: SGDLS and YYNGEE. There are 16 residues in the CDR3. V lost 4 bases and J lost 0; bases outside the gene matches: 3. The CDR3 DNA sequence: TGTGCCAGCAGCCAAACTAGCGGGAGCTCCTACAATGAGCAGTTCTTC. This codes for CASSQTSGSSYNEQFF.

The J gene is TRBJ2-7, the V gene TRBV29-1; 7 bases agree with TRBD1. The V and J ends lost 6 bases and 0 bases, in that order; junction bases with no gene match: 14. The germline V gene has CDR1 SQVTM and CDR2 ANQGSEA. This CDR3 contains 16 residues. In DNA form, the CDR3 reads TGCAGCGTGGCCCGGACAGGCAGGGGCCTCTCCTACGAGCAGTACTTC. It encodes CSVARTGRGLSYEQYF.

V is TRBV4-1 and J is TRBJ1-3; maybe TRBD1 (5 bases). This CDR3 has 15 residues. Per the germline V gene, CDR1 is MGHRA and CDR2 is YSYEKL. V was trimmed by 4 bases and J by 0 bases, leaving 10 bases between them. CDR3 nucleotide sequence: TGCGCCAGCAGCCCGGGACCTTTCTCTGGAAACACCATATATTTT. Protein sequence: CASSPGPFSGNTIYF.

The chain recombines TRBV5-4 with TRBJ2-2, with D hard to call. V was trimmed by 2 bases and J by 6 bases, leaving 5 bases between them. Germline CDR1 reads SGHNT; CDR2 reads YYREEE (reference sequence). The CDR3 totals 12 residues. The CDR3 loop reads CASSFSPGELFF. CDR3 bases: TGTGCCAGCAGCTTTTCCCCCGGGGAGCTGTTTTTT.

The chain couples TRBV6-6 to TRBJ2-1, with 11 bases matching TRBD1. Germline lookup yields CDR1 MNHNY and CDR2 SVGAGI (reference sequence). The V segment lost 7 bases and the J segment 9 bases; nucleotides outside the gene matches: 5. CDR3 length: 13 residues. The CDR3 region has the DNA TGTGCCAGCAATGGACAGGGGGCAGGTGAGCAGTTCTTC. Amino acids: CASNGQGAGEQFF.

This chain connects TRBV2 to TRBJ2-5, with TRBD1 matching 7 bases. The junction had 6 bases not matched to a gene; V was cut back by 4 bases and J by 1 base. The CDR3 length is 15 residues. Germline V gives CDR1 SNHLY, CDR2 FYNNEI. The CDR3 bases are TGTGCCAGCAGTGGGGCACAGGGGCCCCAAGAGACCCAGTACTTC. Its translation is CASSGAQGPQETQYF.

V gene TRBV19 combines with J gene TRBJ2-7; D possibly corresponds to TRBD2 (6 bases). The length of the CDR3 is 13 residues. Germline CDR1 reads LNHDA; CDR2 reads SQIVND (reference sequence). Deletions cut 2 bases from V and 5 bases from J, with 10 bases between. CDR3 nucleotide sequence: TGTGCCAGTAGTATATCAGGCGGGAACGAGCAGTACTTC. As protein: CASSISGGNEQYF.

This clone has just one count. The chain couples TRBV19 to TRBJ2-2; no reliable D call. From germline, CDR1 is LNHDA and CDR2 SQIVND (reference sequence). This CDR3 is 14 amino acids long. V was trimmed by 7 bases and J by 0 bases, leaving 9 bases between them. CDR3 nucleotides: TGTGCCAGTATGGGCCAGGCGAACACCGGGGAGCTGTTTTTT. Encoded protein: CASMGQANTGELFF.

The V gene is TRBV2, the J gene TRBJ1-1, with a tentative D call TRBD1 (5 bases). This CDR3 has 11 amino acids. V lost 11 bases and J lost 1, with 8 bases in between. Germline V gene lookup returns CDR1 SNHLY and CDR2 FYNNEI. The CDR3 nucleotides are TGTGCCGGCACAGGGAACACTGAAGCTTTCTTT. Encoded protein: CAGTGNTEAFF.

The chain is built from TRBV6-1 and TRBJ2-1, with 13 bases lining up with TRBD2. This CDR3 is built from 18 residues. Germline loops: CDR1 MNHNS, CDR2 SASEGT. The V and J ends lost 0 bases and 9 bases, in that order; junction bases with no gene match: 11. The CDR3 DNA reads as TGTGCCAGCAGTGAAGCCAGGACTAGCGGGAGTCCCGTACGTGAGCAGTTCTTC. Its translation: CASSEARTSGSPVREQFF.

This clone appeared a few times. The CDR3 DNA reads TGTGCCACCGCCCGACTAGCGGGGACAGATACGCAGTATTTT. This sequence encodes CATARLAGTDTQYF. V usage is TRBV27 and J usage is TRBJ2-3, with 11 bases identical to TRBD2. The ends lost 10 bases at V and 3 bases at J; junction bases unmatched: 6. The germline V gene encodes CDR1 MNHEY and CDR2 SMNVEV (reference sequence). There are 14 residues in the CDR3.

V is TRBV6-6 and J is TRBJ1-1; 8 bases agree with TRBD1. The V gene's germline CDR1 is MNHNY and CDR2 SVGAGI (reference sequence). V lost 2 bases, J lost 5 bases, and 7 bases stayed unmatched. This CDR3 has 15 amino acids. The CDR3 protein is CASSYNQGARTEAFF. As DNA, the CDR3 is TGTGCCAGCAGTTACAATCAGGGGGCGAGGACTGAAGCTTTCTTT.

The chain employs TRBV28 and TRBJ1-1, with D uncertain. Germline V gives CDR1 MDHEN, CDR2 SYDVKM. Trimming took off 6 bases at V and 4 bases at J, with 12 bases between the two ends. The CDR3 length is 13 residues. CDR3 amino acids: CASRTGWFTEAFF. CDR3 bases: TGTGCCAGCAGGACCGGGTGGTTCACTGAAGCTTTCTTT.

This sequence joins TRBV11-1 and TRBJ2-7; D gene ambiguous. Looked up from germline, CDR1 is SGHAT and CDR2 is FQDESV (reference sequence). Trimming removed 2 bases at V and 5 bases at J, with 7 bases between. This CDR3 has 12 amino acids. CDR3 protein: CASSLSQNEQYF. The CDR3 DNA reads as TGTGCCAGCAGCTTAAGCCAGAACGAGCAGTACTTC. Together with reference TRBV11-1 and TRBJ2-7, the CDR3 gives the full variable domain: EAEVAQSPRYKITEKSQAVAFWCDPISGHATLYWYRQILGQGPELLVQFQDESVVDDSQLPKDRFSAERLKGVDSTLKIQPAELGDSAMYLCASSLSQNEQYFGPGTRLTVT.

The rearrangement uses TRBV28 and TRBJ2-7; D is perhaps TRBD1 (6 bases). CDR1 is MDHEN, CDR2 SYDVKM, per germline. V was pared by 4 bases and J by 4 bases, with 14 bases between. This CDR3 region has 14 residues. Here the CDR3 reads CASSSGRGNYEQYF. DNA for the CDR3: TGTGCCAGCAGTTCCGGCAGGGGAAATTACGAGCAGTACTTC. The whole variable domain, remainder taken from reference TRBV28 and TRBJ2-7, is DVKVTQSSRYLVKRTGEKVFLECVQDMDHENMFWYRQDPGLGLRLIYFSYDVKMKEKGDIPEGYSVSREKKERFSLILESASTNQTSMYLCASSSGRGNYEQYFGPGTRLTVT.

V usage is TRBV14 and J usage is TRBJ2-5, with D perhaps matching TRBD2 (5 bases). This CDR3 spans 15 amino acids. The V gene lost 0 bases and the J gene lost 5 bases, with 13 bases spanning the gap. Germline values: CDR1 SGHDN, CDR2 FVKESK. This CDR3 is CASSQDLPGMETQYF. The CDR3 DNA reads as TGTGCCAGCAGCCAAGATCTCCCGGGAATGGAGACCCAGTACTTC. The entire variable domain, with the rest obtained from reference TRBV14 and TRBJ2-5, is as follows: EAGVTQFPSHSVIEKGQTVTLRCDPISGHDNLYWYRRVMGKEIKFLLHFVKESKQDESGMPNNRFLAERTGGTYSTLKVQPAELEDSGVYFCASSQDLPGMETQYFGPGTRLLVL.

This rearrangement joins TRBV5-6 to TRBJ1-2, with 7 bases identical to TRBD1. CDR1 SGHDT and CDR2 YYEEEE come from the germline V gene. After removal of 4 bases from V and 6 bases from J, the junction contained 6 bases not matched to a gene. This CDR3 spans 13 amino acids. This chain's CDR3 is CASSPDRDNGYTF. The CDR3 DNA reads TGTGCCAGCAGCCCCGACAGGGATAATGGCTACACCTTC.

The chain couples TRBV4-2 to TRBJ2-7; D is possibly TRBD1 or TRBD2 (5 bases each). The ends were cut back, 1 base at V and 3 bases at J, with 16 bases in the middle. The germline gives CDR1 LGHNA, CDR2 YNFKEQ. The CDR3 has 16 residues. CDR3 in amino acids: CASSQGGSDAFYEQYF. DNA of the CDR3: TGTGCCAGCAGCCAAGGGGGGTCCGACGCCTTCTACGAGCAGTACTTC.

The J gene is TRBJ2-4, the V gene TRBV5-1, with D uncertain. The CDR3 length is 21 residues. Trimming removed 5 bases at V and 0 bases at J, with 30 bases between. Germline loops: CDR1 SGHRS, CDR2 YFSETQ. CDR3 sequence reads: CASSPKHLGPILGGAKNIQYF. CDR3 coding DNA: TGCGCCAGCAGTCCAAAACACCTTGGACCTATCCTCGGTGGAGCCAAAAACATTCAGTACTTC.

The rearrangement joins TRBV5-6 to TRBJ2-5; 7 bases are a match to TRBD2. The CDR3 has 15 residues. V lost 3 bases to trimming and J lost 7 bases; unmatched junction nucleotides: 12. Germline V CDR1 and CDR2: SGHDT, YYEEEE. CDR3 amino acids: CASSSRGDGYRTQYF. CDR3 nucleotides: TGTGCCAGCAGCTCCCGGGGGGACGGCTATAGGACCCAGTACTTC.

V is TRBV2 and J is TRBJ2-1; TRBD2 matches 9 bases. This CDR3 is 15 amino acids long. Germline CDR1 reads SNHLY; CDR2 reads FYNNEI. Losses at the gene ends were 3 bases for V and 9 bases for J; bases not matched to a gene: 9. CDR3 loop: CASSEIVAGVAEQFF. DNA for the CDR3: TGTGCCAGCAGTGAGATCGTAGCGGGAGTTGCTGAGCAGTTCTTC.

This rearrangement joins TRBV5-1 to TRBJ2-1, with 9 bases fitting TRBD2. Germline values: CDR1 SGHRS, CDR2 YFSETQ. Trimming took 0 bases from V and 9 from J; bases not matched to a gene: 13. This CDR3 region has 17 residues. CDR3 coding DNA: TGCGCCAGCAGCTTGGTACCCAGCGGGAGGAGCTTGGGTGAGCAGTTCTTC. This translates into CASSLVPSGRSLGEQFF. Combining the CDR3 with reference TRBV5-1 and TRBJ2-1 gives the whole variable domain KAGVTQTPRYLIKTRGQQVTLSCSPISGHRSVSWYQQTPGQGLQFLFEYFSETQRNKGNFPGRFSGRQFSNSRSEMNVSTLELGDSALYLCASSLVPSGRSLGEQFFGPGTRLTVL.

This clone was detected only once. The chain combines TRBV5-5 with TRBJ2-2, with D hard to call. The V gene lost 4 bases and the J gene lost 2 bases, with 9 bases spanning the gap. The V gene's germline CDR1 is SGHKS and CDR2 YYEKEE (reference sequence). The CDR3 extends over 14 amino acids. The CDR3 here is CASSIQPNTGELFF. In DNA, the CDR3 is TGTGCCAGCAGCATACAACCAAACACCGGGGAGCTGTTTTTT.

The chain carries TRBV6-5 and TRBJ1-1; 8 bases are shared with TRBD1. The germline gives CDR1 MNHEY, CDR2 SVGAGI. This CDR3 comprises 14 residues. V was pared by 7 bases and J by 2 bases, with 6 bases of the junction left unmatched. CDR3 residues: CASTHRGANTEAFF. CDR3 DNA: TGTGCCAGCACCCACAGGGGGGCAAACACTGAAGCTTTCTTT.

The rearrangement links TRBV18 to TRBJ2-7; 12 nucleotides align to TRBD1. Germline values: CDR1 KGHSH, CDR2 LQKENI. V shed 6 bases, J shed 6 bases, and the junction held 3 bases outside the gene matches. The CDR3 is 13 residues long. CDR3 DNA: TGTGCCAGCTCGGGACAGGGGGCTCTCGAGCAGTACTTC. Protein: CASSGQGALEQYF.

This sequence joins TRBV27 and TRBJ1-4; possibly TRBD1 for D (6 bases). V dropped 0 bases and J dropped 6 bases, with 11 bases sitting between them. The length of the CDR3 is 15 residues. Per the germline V gene, CDR1 is MNHEY and CDR2 is SMNVEV (reference sequence). CDR3 protein: CASSLSQGSYEKLFF. The CDR3 bases are TGTGCCAGCAGTTTATCGCAGGGGAGTTATGAAAAACTGTTTTTT. Drawing the rest from reference TRBV27 and TRBJ1-4, the complete variable domain is EAQVTQNPRYLITVTGKKLTVTCSQNMNHEYMSWYRQDPGLGLRQIYYSMNVEVTDKGDVPEGYKVSRKEKRNFPLILESPSPNQTSLYFCASSLSQGSYEKLFFGSGTQLSVL.

V is TRBV6-1 and J is TRBJ1-2; no clear D. The V end was cut by 6 bases, the J end by 8 bases, with 16 bases between. The CDR3 runs 13 residues. Germline V gives CDR1 MNHNS, CDR2 SASEGT. CDR3 sequence (DNA): TGTGCCAGCAGCGACCGGGTTTTGCACGGCTACACCTTC. As protein: CASSDRVLHGYTF.

The chain is built from TRBV5-1 and TRBJ2-1; no definite D call. This CDR3 has 11 residues. V lost 6 bases and J lost 3, with 4 bases in between. Germline values: CDR1 SGHRS, CDR2 YFSETQ. The CDR3 reads CASNIYNEQFF. CDR3 nucleotides: TGCGCCAGCAACATCTACAATGAGCAGTTCTTC.

CDR3 sequence: CASSPGTSGRTWTGELFF. The CDR3 coding sequence is TGCGCCAGCAGTCCCGGGACTAGCGGGAGAACGTGGACCGGGGAGCTGTTTTTT. The chain couples TRBV10-2 to TRBJ2-2; TRBD2 matches at 14 bases. CDR3 length: 18 amino acids. Germline V CDR1 and CDR2: WSHSY, SAAADI. Losses at the gene ends were 5 bases for V and 5 bases for J; bases not matched to a gene: 10.